This T cell receptor (beta chain) was recovered during a study of T cell repertoires in cytomegalovirus infection. TCRdb recomputed calls from the reads with MiXCR, one row per CDR3 protein. This table holds about 60,000 distinct CDR3 sequences, 25% to 40% found once. Comment on this clonotype: What it binds is not known.

There are 15 residues in the CDR3. Germline CDR1 reads KGHDR; CDR2 reads SFDVKD. Losses at the gene ends were 3 bases for V and 8 bases for J; bases not matched to a gene: 7. The sequence came from a human donor in good health (CMV status not recorded). Some clones in this sample may be carry-over from other donors' samples. Material: PBMCs, sequenced either directly or after in vitro stimulation (not recorded which). V and J are TRBV24-1 and TRBJ2-1; TRBD2 matches at 9 bases. The CDR3 coding sequence is TGTGCCACCAGTGATCCGGGACTAGCAGGTGATGAGCAGTTCTTC. Translating gives CATSDPGLAGDEQFF.